This TCR beta chain derives from a study of prognosis after radiotherapy for stage I lung cancer. Study-wide context: As radiotherapy, SBRT was administered in 3 to 5 fractions with a biologically effective dose of at least 100 Gy.

V was clipped by 4 bases and J by 5 bases, with 19 bases between them. CDR3 length equals 16 residues. CDR1 is SGDLS, CDR2 YYNGEE, per germline. By two-round multiplex PCR, the TCR beta CDR3 was amplified from genomic DNA. During first-round PCR, primers specific to each TRBV and TRBJ gene were used. TCRdb passed the multiplex PCR reads through MiXCR, listing each CDR3 protein once. Found here are approximately 35,000 distinct CDR3 sequences, 30% to 35% of them singletons; the top ten hold roughly 17%. This clonotype was counted many times. This rearrangement joins TRBV9 to TRBJ2-1, with D unresolved. This clonotype originated in a donor aged 50 or older with non-small cell lung cancer. The sequences come from PBMCs, collected before or after stereotactic body radiation therapy (not recorded which). The CDR3 is CASSSSRAPVHNEQFF. CDR3 DNA: TGTGCCAGCAGCTCCTCTAGGGCGCCAGTCCACAATGAGCAGTTCTTC.